These T cell receptor beta chains were read from a single sample in a study of control samples from healthy donors and cancer patients. Profiling relied on immunoSEQ multiplex PCR, and the TCRdb table lists in-frame clones only, not all of them. This sample has about 53,000 clones; around 90% occur once, and the top ten carry around 15%. Sequencing used PBMCs. These receptors originate from a man between 60 and 75 years old with head and neck cancer. CDR3s include the opening cysteine and the closing phenylalanine or tryptophan. Fields, in order: D gene, V gene, CDR3 protein. A D gene is named only where the DNA matches it firmly.

>NA|TRBV20-1
CSASSRSGYEQYF
>NA|TRBV5-5
CASSPTRVSYNEQFF
>NA|TRBV6-5
CATHKGSTWETQYF
>TRBD2|TRBV19
CASSITSGSSTDTQYF
>NA|TRBV7-8
CASSPTSGRGGNTIYF
>TRBD1|TRBV5-1
CASSSLGTGGNSPLHF
>NA|TRBV5-1
CASSPGTDGYEQYF
>NA|TRBV23-1
CASTTLTSKPSSYEQYF
>NA|TRBV5-6
CASSSLGPQGQSSYEQYF
>NA|TRBV3-1/TRBV3-2
CASSQEGWQETQYF
>TRBD2|TRBV5-5
CASSLGPWTSVSEQFF
>NA|TRBV6-5
CASSYGRQPSSYEQYF
>NA|TRBV7-2
CASSPRRDTQYF
>NA|TRBV6-2/TRBV6-3
CASSGQQDQPQHF
>TRBD2|TRBV12-3/TRBV12-4
CASRRGGGGEQFF
>TRBD2|TRBV10-3
CAISNEASGSLYEQYF
>NA|TRBV12-3/TRBV12-4
CASSPGGGPRKFF
>NA|TRBV4-3
CASSQDSVGRGGFTDTQYF
>NA|TRBV7-2
CASSSGSTDTQYF
>NA|TRBV3-1/TRBV3-2
CASSSRDFPGASYEQYF
>NA|TRBV5-6
CASSFIGRKAFF
>NA|TRBV18
CASSPNGGPQEGYTF
>TRBD1|TRBV6-2/TRBV6-3
CASSRGTGDQPQHF
>TRBD2|TRBV6-2/TRBV6-3
CASSRSGIAFTDTQYF
>NA|TRBV10-1
CASETLVTEEYEQYF
>NA|TRBV6-6
CASSRKSNSPLHF
>TRBD1|TRBV27
CASSLGQALYEQYF
>TRBD1|TRBV5-6
CASSLEAGGQSEAFF
>TRBD1|TRBV4-2
CASSLRDRGPDFEQFF
>NA|TRBV7-2
CASSSNGASETQYF
>NA|TRBV30
CAWSVGYSTDTQYF
>TRBD2|TRBV19
CASSPWGGSTDTQYF
>TRBD1|TRBV5-1
CASSSGTGFLGEKLFF
>NA|TRBV6-2/TRBV6-3
CASSYLGPAVNSPLHF
>NA|TRBV11-3
CASSLEANEKLFF
>NA|TRBV11-3
CASSLRMSSEQFF
>NA|TRBV5-4
CASSLGGTKTYEQYF
>NA|TRBV13
CASSLSGELFF
>TRBD1|TRBV4-3
CASSQDRGSGQPQHF
>TRBD2|TRBV7-3
CASSLLAGGPSEQFF
>TRBD1|TRBV28
CASSLGQGFRTEAFF
>NA|TRBV4-3
CASSPMRSPLTDTQYF
>NA|TRBV28
CASSLQDGYTF
>NA|TRBV4-1
CASSQDSRSGFEQYF
>TRBD1|TRBV3-1/TRBV3-2
CASTRQGSYNEQFF
>NA|TRBV7-6
CASSSGSGSGNEQFF
>NA|TRBV18
CASSPPSQAYEQYF
>NA|TRBV6-6
CASCKTEGYGYTF
>NA|TRBV12-3/TRBV12-4
CASSDRLGPQHF
>TRBD2|TRBV7-6
CASSFDRLAENTGELFF
>TRBD2|TRBV6-2/TRBV6-3
CASSYGTSGGSRAQYF
>NA|TRBV6-2/TRBV6-3
CASSYSSEAKNIQYF
>NA|TRBV2
CASRILGTEAFF
>NA|TRBV6-5
CASSYLGTLSPGELFF
>TRBD1|TRBV5-1
CASRETGSTNEKLFF
>NA|TRBV4-1
CASKFWEGNTEAFF
>TRBD2|TRBV9
CASSVAQGLDLSDTQYF
>NA|TRBV7-2
CASSGRGAGPETQYF
>NA|TRBV12-3/TRBV12-4
CASSFQGPGELFF
>NA|TRBV19
CASSQGPTSISGYTF